Listed below are T cell receptor beta chains from one sample, sequenced in a study of blood T cell repertoires in COVID-19. Clones were read by immunoSEQ multiplex PCR, and TCRdb kept only the in-frame ones, dropping some. The sample holds 310,000 or so clones, approximately 91% seen once. The sequencing input was PBMCs or T cells enriched from blood (not recorded which). The receptors shown here come from a woman in her forties who had recovered from COVID-19. The conserved cysteine and the conserved F or W are not part of the CDR3 here.

length,V,CDR3
18,TRBV2,ASRTNPARLHVYSNQPQH
14,TRBV7-8,ASSIRGREKDSPLH
11,TRBV9,ASSVEEEDTIY
10,TRBV10-3,ASTGDSDTQY
15,TRBV13,ASSLVGLAGDTDTQY
13,TRBV24-1,ATSESTGWTDTQY
12,TRBV19,ASSTAGFTGELF
14,TRBV4-2,ASRSLAGAVYNEQF
13,TRBV4-3,ASSQDRQGTDTQY
15,TRBV7-8,ASSLAPVIGRPYEQY
11,TRBV25-1,ASSELGVHEQF
12,TRBV5-1,ASSLGGQGHEQF
13,TRBV27,ASSLNQGRDSPLH
12,TRBV4-3,ASSQGRLANEQF
15,TRBV24-1,ATSDSGGGARTDTQY
13,TRBV4-2,ASSPSGVTYNEQF
10,TRBV5-6,ASSRQTYGYT
11,TRBV9,ASSVGGGNTIY
13,TRBV7-2,ASSLEASGTGELF
14,TRBV9,ASSVYAGTSIGELF
13,TRBV25-1,ASSEVGQGLYEQY
13,TRBV10-3,AIGSPGLGWGEQF
14,TRBV4-1,ASSQEASGGAGEQF
10,TRBV3-1/TRBV3-2,ASSHRGTEAF
12,TRBV5-1,ASRSGTGWSPLH